Listed here is a single T cell receptor (beta chain). Germline V gives CDR1 MDHEN, CDR2 SYDVKM. V dropped 5 bases and J dropped 4; count of bases not matched to a gene: 12. The CDR3 covers 17 residues. The sample comes from a study of T cell changes during pregnancy in multiple sclerosis. TCRdb keeps only in-frame clones here, not all; method: immunoSEQ multiplex PCR. The profile shows about 36,000 clones, 88% of them singletons. The source was CD4+ T cells from peripheral blood mononuclear cells, collected in the first trimester of pregnancy. The TCR was taken from a female donor with multiple sclerosis, enrolled in a pregnancy study. This rearrangement joins TRBV28 to TRBJ2-3; 10 bases match TRBD2. The DNA of the CDR3 is TGTGCCAGCAGTGGGGCGGGGCTAGCGGGAGTCCCAGATACGCAGTATTTT. Translated, it gives CASSGAGLAGVPDTQYF.